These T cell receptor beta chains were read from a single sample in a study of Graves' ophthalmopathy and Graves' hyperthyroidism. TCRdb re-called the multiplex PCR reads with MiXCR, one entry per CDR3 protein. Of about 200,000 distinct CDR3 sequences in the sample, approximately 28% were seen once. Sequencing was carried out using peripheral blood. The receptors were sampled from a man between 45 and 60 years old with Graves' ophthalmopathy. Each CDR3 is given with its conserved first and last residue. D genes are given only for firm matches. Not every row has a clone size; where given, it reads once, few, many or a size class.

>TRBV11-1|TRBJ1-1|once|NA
CASSLVSENMNTEAFF
TGTGCCAGCAGCTTAGTCTCAGAGAACATGAACACTGAAGCTTTCTTT
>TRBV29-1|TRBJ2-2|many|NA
CSVGAGNTGELFF
TGCAGCGTTGGGGCAGGGAACACCGGGGAGCTGTTTTTT
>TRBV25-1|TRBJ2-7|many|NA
CASSAAGTYEQYF
TGTGCCAGCAGTGCGGCCGGAACCTACGAGCAGTACTTC
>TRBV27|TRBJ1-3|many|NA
CASSWGSPSSGNTIYF
TGTGCCAGCAGTTGGGGATCCCCAAGCTCTGGAAACACCATATATTTT
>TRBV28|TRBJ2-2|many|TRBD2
CASSRAGDHTGELFF
TGTGCCAGCAGTAGAGCGGGAGACCACACCGGGGAGCTGTTTTTT
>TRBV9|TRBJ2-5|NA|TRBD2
CASSTGTSGVETQYF
TGTGCCAGCAGCACCGGGACTAGCGGGGTTGAGACCCAGTACTTC
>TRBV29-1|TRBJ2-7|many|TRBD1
CSVERDGTGYDEQYF
TGCAGCGTTGAACGAGACGGGACAGGGTATGACGAGCAGTACTTC
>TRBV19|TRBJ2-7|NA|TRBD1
CASRERTGEYEQYF
TGTGCCAGTAGGGAGAGGACAGGGGAATACGAGCAGTACTTC
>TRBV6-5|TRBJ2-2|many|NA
CASWQGTGELFF
TGTGCCAGCTGGCAGGGCACCGGGGAGCTGTTTTTT
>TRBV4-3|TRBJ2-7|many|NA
CASSQVDRRGGLFYEQYF
TGCGCCAGCAGCCAAGTCGACCGACGTGGGGGGCTTTTTTACGAGCAGTACTTC
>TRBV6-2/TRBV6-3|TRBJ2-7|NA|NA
CASRGELPPGEQYF
TGTGCCAGCCGAGGGGAGCTGCCGCCAGGCGAGCAGTACTTC
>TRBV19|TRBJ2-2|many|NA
CASSIVGNTGELFF
TGTGCCAGTAGTATAGTAGGGAACACCGGGGAGCTGTTTTTT
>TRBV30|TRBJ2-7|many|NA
CAWREDASGVGSYEQYF
TGTGCCTGGAGGGAGGACGCGTCAGGTGTGGGCTCCTACGAGCAGTACTTC
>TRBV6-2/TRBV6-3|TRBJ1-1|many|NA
CASSYNTGSEAFF
TGTGCCAGCAGTTACAACACCGGAAGTGAAGCTTTCTTT
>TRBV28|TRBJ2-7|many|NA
CASSSGDEQYF
TGTGCCAGCAGTTCGGGGGACGAGCAGTACTTC
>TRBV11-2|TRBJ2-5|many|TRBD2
CASSPGLAGNQETQYF
TGTGCCAGCAGCCCCGGACTAGCGGGGAACCAAGAGACCCAGTACTTC
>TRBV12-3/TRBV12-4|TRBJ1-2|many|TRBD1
CASRFGRDRGRGYTF
TGTGCCAGCAGGTTCGGCCGGGACAGGGGACGTGGCTACACCTTC
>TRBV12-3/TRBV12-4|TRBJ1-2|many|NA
CASSSTQHGRDGYTF
TGTGCCAGCAGTTCTACCCAACACGGGAGGGATGGCTACACCTTC
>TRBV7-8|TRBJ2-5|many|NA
CASSLPDVYQYF
TGTGCCAGCAGCTTACCGGACGTCTACCAGTACTTC
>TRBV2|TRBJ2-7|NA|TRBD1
CASNSPGQAAYEQYF
TGTGCCAGCAATTCCCCGGGACAGGCCGCCTACGAGCAGTACTTC
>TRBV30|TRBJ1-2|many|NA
CAWSVRSGYGYTF
TGTGCCTGGAGTGTACGTTCGGGCTATGGCTACACCTTC
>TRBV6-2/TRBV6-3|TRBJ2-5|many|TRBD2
CASRLSGRAAETQYF
TGTGCCAGCAGATTAAGCGGGAGGGCCGCAGAGACCCAGTACTTC
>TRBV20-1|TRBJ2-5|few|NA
CSARLSTGMETQYF
TGCAGTGCTAGACTCTCCACAGGGATGGAGACCCAGTACTTC
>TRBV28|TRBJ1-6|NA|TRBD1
CASGTGAPNSPLHF
TGTGCCAGCGGGACAGGGGCTCCTAATTCACCCCTCCACTTT
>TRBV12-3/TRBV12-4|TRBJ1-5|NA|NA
CVSSPRNNQPQHF
TGTGTCAGCAGTCCCCGTAACAATCAGCCCCAGCATTTT
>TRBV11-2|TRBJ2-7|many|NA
CASTPEGLLLTYEQYF
TGTGCCAGCACCCCAGAAGGTTTACTCCTCACCTACGAGCAGTACTTC
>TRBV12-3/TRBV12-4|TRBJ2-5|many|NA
CALGGETQYF
TGTGCCTTAGGGGGAGAGACCCAGTACTTC
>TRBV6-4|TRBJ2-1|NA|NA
CASRAPRRSYNEQFF
TGTGCCAGCAGAGCTCCCAGACGGTCTTACAATGAGCAGTTCTTC
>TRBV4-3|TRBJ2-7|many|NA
CASSHNSWSYEQYF
TGCGCCAGCAGCCACAATAGTTGGTCCTACGAGCAGTACTTC
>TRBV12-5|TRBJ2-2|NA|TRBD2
CASGSGLAARELFF
TGTGCTAGTGGTTCCGGACTAGCGGCCCGGGAGCTGTTTTTT
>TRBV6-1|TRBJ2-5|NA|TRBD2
CASSPGLAGGSLIETQYF
TGTGCCAGCAGCCCGGGACTAGCGGGAGGAAGTCTTATAGAGACCCAGTACTTC
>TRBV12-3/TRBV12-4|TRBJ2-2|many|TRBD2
CASSSIASGRPGELFF
TGTGCCAGCAGTTCGATCGCTAGCGGACGCCCCGGGGAGCTGTTTTTT
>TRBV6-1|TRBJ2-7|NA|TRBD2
CASREITGTSLDEQYF
TGTGCCAGCAGAGAGATTACCGGGACTAGTCTCGACGAGCAGTACTTC